This T cell receptor beta chain is from a study of post-analysis software for immune sequencing data. Every TCR beta cDNA library bore unique molecular identifiers. Each batch of roughly 0.9 to 10 million T cells produced 490,000 or so cDNA molecules. MiXCR, applied by TCRdb to the PCR reads, yields one record per CDR3 protein. The sample gives roughly 540,000 distinct CDR3 sequences, approximately 34% of which show up once; under 7% is in the top ten. Germline CDR1 is DFQATT and CDR2 is SNEGSKA (reference sequence). The CDR3 spans 13 residues. V was pared by 3 bases and J by 5 bases, with 13 bases between. This clonotype has just a few counts. The antigen is undetermined. Whole-study results and caveats: Five TRBV segments were more frequent in patients than controls; TRBV5-6, TRBV5-1 and TRBV20-1 belonged to this group.

V is TRBV20-1 and J is TRBJ2-5; unclear D gene. The sequenced sample consisted of blood. The TCR comes from a girl aged 2 to 17 with multiple sclerosis. DNA of the CDR3: TGCAGTGCTAGGAGATGGATGATGGAGACCCAGTACTTC. This translates into CSARRWMMETQYF.